These 30 T cell receptor beta chains share one sample of origin, sequenced in a study of blood T cell repertoires in COVID-19. The table came from immunoSEQ multiplex PCR; TCRdb's copy has only in-frame clones and leaves some out. This sample has some 110,000 clones; around 84% occur once, and the top ten carry 20% to 30%. The source material was peripheral blood. Receptor source: a man aged 55-75 years with acute or convalescent COVID-19.

The chain has TRBV4-3 and TRBJ2-3, with 10 bases aligning to TRBD2. Germline lookup yields CDR1 LGHNA and CDR2 YSLEER. This CDR3 region has 22 residues. V lost 3 bases to trimming and J lost 3 bases; unmatched junction nucleotides: 24. CDR3: CASSQLSPGLAEYTELTDTQYF. CDR3 in DNA: TGCGCCAGCAGCCAGTTGTCCCCCGGACTAGCGGAGTACACGGAGTTGACAGATACGCAGTATTTT.

In DNA form, the CDR3 reads TGCGCCAGCAGCGGGGGACAGCTGAACACTGAAGCTTTCTTT. It translates to CASSGGQLNTEAFF. V gene TRBV5-1 combines with J gene TRBJ1-1; 7 nucleotides agree with TRBD1. CDR1 is SGHRS and CDR2 is YFSETQ in the germline V gene. The CDR3 contains 14 residues. J lost 0 bases, V lost 4 bases, and 3 bases had no gene match.

This sequence joins TRBV30 and TRBJ1-1; 12 bases are shared with TRBD1. Germline lookup yields CDR1 GTSNPN and CDR2 SVGIG (reference sequence). V shed 5 bases and J 2 bases; nucleotides not matched to a gene: 9. The CDR3 spans 16 residues. In DNA form, the CDR3 reads TGTGCCTGGGATAATCCGGGACAGGGGGCCAACACTGAAGCTTTCTTT. It is translated as CAWDNPGQGANTEAFF.

The chain has TRBV28 and TRBJ1-6, with D hard to call. The germline V gene has CDR1 MDHEN and CDR2 SYDVKM. The CDR3 is 11 amino acids. Trimming left V 5 bases short and J 7 bases short, with 3 bases between. The CDR3 spells CASSQNSPLHF. The CDR3 nucleotides read TGTGCCAGCAGTCAGAATTCACCCCTCCACTTT.

The genes are TRBV6-5 and TRBJ1-5, with 8 bases fitting TRBD1. The length of the CDR3 is 15 residues. CDR1 is MNHEY and CDR2 is SVGAGI in the germline V gene. V lost 6 bases and J lost 0; bases outside the gene matches: 4. CDR3 nucleotide sequence: TGTGCCAGCAGCCGACAGGGGAATAGCAATCAGCCCCAGCATTTT. This sequence encodes CASSRQGNSNQPQHF.

The gene calls are TRBV18 and TRBJ2-1, with D perhaps matching TRBD1 (5 bases). Germline V gene sequence: CDR1 KGHSH, CDR2 LQKENI. The length of the CDR3 is 15 residues. V lost 3 bases to trimming and J lost 0 bases, with 9 bases between them. The CDR3 sequence: CASSPDRISYNEQFF. CDR3 sequence (DNA): TGTGCCAGCTCACCCGACAGAATCTCCTACAATGAGCAGTTCTTC.

The CDR3 coding sequence is TGTGCCAGCAGCCTGGGGGGTGGTACTGAAGCTTTCTTT. Amino acids: CASSLGGGTEAFF. This chain uses TRBV3-1 (or the pseudogene TRBV3-2) with TRBJ1-1, with D possibly TRBD1 on 5 matching bases. V was pared by 4 bases and J by 5 bases, with 11 bases between. The V gene's germline CDR1 is LGHDT and CDR2 YNNKEL (reference sequence). The CDR3 consists of 13 residues.

The rearrangement links TRBV6-5 to TRBJ2-5; 8 bases align to TRBD2. Germline trimming cut 10 bases from V and 7 bases from J; bases unmatched to any gene: 11. The CDR3 is 13 residues long. CDR1 and CDR2 from the germline V gene are MNHEY and SVGAGI. The CDR3 DNA is TGTGCCACAGGGTCGAGCGCGGGGGGGACCCAGTACTTC. Translation gives CATGSSAGGTQYF.

This clone was picked up one time. The CDR3 DNA reads TGTGCCAGTCGGCTCTTAGGGGGACCGAACACTGAAGCTTTCTTT. This encodes CASRLLGGPNTEAFF. This chain joins TRBV19 and TRBJ1-1, with D perhaps matching TRBD1 (6 bases). Trimming stripped 8 bases from V and 1 base from J, with 17 bases between. Germline CDR1 LNHDA, CDR2 SQIVND (reference sequence). The CDR3 runs 15 residues.

This clone was counted a few times. CDR3 in amino acids: CASSGRDRGKSGANVLTF. The CDR3 DNA is TGCGCCAGCAGTGGAAGGGACAGGGGTAAATCTGGGGCCAACGTCCTGACTTTC. This chain connects TRBV10-1 to TRBJ2-6; 10 bases fit TRBD1. The CDR3 consists of 18 residues. The germline gives CDR1 WNHNN, CDR2 SYGVQD (reference sequence). The J segment lost 1 base and the V segment lost 4 bases, leaving 7 bases of the junction unmatched.

V gene TRBV6-5 combines with J gene TRBJ2-7; D is perhaps TRBD2 (5 bases). The CDR3 spans 14 residues. CDR1 and CDR2 from the germline V gene are MNHEY and SVGAGI. V was clipped by 5 bases and J by 2 bases, with 13 bases between them. DNA for the CDR3: TGTGCCAGCAGTAAGCTGGACGGGGCCTACGAGCAGTACGTC. It encodes CASSKLDGAYEQYV.

This clone has at least ten counts. The chain uses TRBV11-3 and TRBJ1-2, with D unresolved. Germline V gene sequence: CDR1 SGHNT, CDR2 YENEEA. Deletions cut 0 bases from V and 0 bases from J, with 11 bases between. There are 16 residues in the CDR3. The CDR3 here is CASSLEGRRSNYGYTF. Written as DNA, the CDR3 is TGTGCCAGCAGCTTAGAGGGCAGGAGGTCTAACTATGGCTACACCTTC.

V is TRBV30 and J is TRBJ1-2, with D maybe TRBD1 (6 bases). Trimming removed 5 bases from V and 1 base from J, with 8 bases in between. This CDR3 has 12 residues. CDR1 is GTSNPN and CDR2 is SVGIG in the germline V gene (reference sequence). The CDR3 DNA is TGTGCCTGGGGACAGATTAACTATGGCTACACCTTC. Translated: CAWGQINYGYTF.

Only a few counts were recorded for this clone. The rearrangement links TRBV5-6 to TRBJ2-5; D might be TRBD2 (6 bases). CDR1 SGHDT and CDR2 YYEEEE come from the germline V gene. This CDR3 contains 15 residues. Trimming stripped 0 bases from V and 4 bases from J, with 13 bases between. The CDR3 is CASSLDGRGGETQYF. Written as DNA, the CDR3 is TGTGCCAGCAGCTTGGATGGGCGGGGTGGAGAGACCCAGTACTTC.

This clone showed up just once. The chain has TRBV5-6 and TRBJ2-7; D gene ambiguous. V lost 2 bases to trimming and J lost 6 bases, with 9 bases between them. CDR1 SGHDT and CDR2 YYEEEE come from the germline V gene. The CDR3 has 12 residues. CDR3 bases: TGTGCCAGCAGCTTCTTGGGCTCCGAGCAGTACTTC. It translates to CASSFLGSEQYF.

This chain connects TRBV2 to TRBJ2-3; TRBD2 matches 7 bases. The CDR3 totals 15 residues. Losses at the gene ends were 9 bases for V and 0 bases for J; bases not matched to a gene: 9. Germline loops: CDR1 SNHLY, CDR2 FYNNEI. CDR3: CAREPWRGSTDTQYF. The DNA of the CDR3 is TGTGCCAGAGAACCCTGGCGGGGGAGCACAGATACGCAGTATTTT.

This rearrangement joins TRBV7-6 to TRBJ1-1; 7 bases line up with TRBD1. Germline V gene data show CDR1 as SGHVS and CDR2 as FNYEAQ. Germline trimming cut 5 bases from V and 5 bases from J; bases unmatched to any gene: 8. This CDR3 spans 14 amino acids. The CDR3 DNA reads as TGTGCCAGCAGCCCCCACCAACAGGGGACTGAAGCTTTCTTT. This codes for CASSPHQQGTEAFF.

The V and J genes are TRBV3-1 (or the pseudogene TRBV3-2) and TRBJ1-1, with D unresolved. V lost 0 bases to trimming and J lost 4 bases, with 9 bases between them. The CDR3 covers 14 residues. CDR1 and CDR2 (germline): LGHDT, YNNKEL (reference sequence). The CDR3 spells CASSQDPGSTEAFF. CDR3 sequence (DNA): TGTGCCAGCAGCCAAGATCCGGGGAGCACTGAAGCTTTCTTT.

The CDR3 loop is CASRTGRNSPLHF. The CDR3 nucleotides read TGTGCCAGCAGGACAGGACGCAATTCACCCCTCCACTTT. The V and J genes are TRBV5-6 and TRBJ1-6; weak D call: TRBD1 (6 bases). Looked up from germline, CDR1 is SGHDT and CDR2 is YYEEEE. V was pared by 5 bases and J by 7 bases, with 10 bases between. The CDR3 sequence is 13 residues long.

The rearrangement joins TRBV4-3 to TRBJ1-4; no firm D call. Per germline, CDR1 LGHNA and CDR2 YSLEER. The V gene lost 4 bases and the J gene lost 3 bases, with 12 bases spanning the gap. CDR3 size: 15 residues. In nucleotides, the CDR3 is TGCGCCAGCAGCCCTCAGGCCGGCCCTAATGAAAAACTGTTTTTT. It yields the protein CASSPQAGPNEKLFF.

The J gene is TRBJ1-1, the V gene TRBV6-5, with D perhaps matching TRBD1 (6 bases). Deletions cut 0 bases from V and 11 bases from J, with 16 bases between. Germline loops: CDR1 MNHEY, CDR2 SVGAGI. This CDR3 has 14 amino acids. In nucleotides, the CDR3 is TGTGCCAGCAGTTACTCCGGGGGGCGCAGGTTCGCTTTCTTT. Translated, it gives CASSYSGGRRFAFF.

The count of this clone is one. The J gene is TRBJ1-1, the V gene TRBV19; unclear D gene. CDR1 and CDR2 (germline): LNHDA, SQIVND (reference sequence). Trimming cost V 4 bases and J 7 bases, with 7 bases left between them. CDR3 size: 11 residues. For the CDR3, the DNA is TGTGCCAGTAGTACCTCTATTGAAGCTTTCTTT. Translated: CASSTSIEAFF.

The chain carries TRBV19 and TRBJ2-2; 13 nucleotides match TRBD2. V trimming: 9 bases; J trimming: 6 bases; junction bases outside the gene matches: 4. Germline values: CDR1 LNHDA, CDR2 SQIVND (reference sequence). The CDR3 is made up of 14 amino acids. CDR3 protein: CASRLAGGPGELFF. CDR3 DNA sequence: TGTGCCAGCCGACTAGCGGGAGGCCCCGGGGAGCTGTTTTTT.

V gene TRBV28 combines with J gene TRBJ2-7; a possible D gene is TRBD1 (6 bases). Germline V gene data show CDR1 as MDHEN and CDR2 as SYDVKM. The V gene lost 3 bases and the J gene lost 7 bases, with 13 bases spanning the gap. This CDR3 is 13 amino acids long. As DNA, the CDR3 is TGTGCCAGCAGTTTGTCCAGGGGATTTGAGCAGTACTTC. It codes for CASSLSRGFEQYF.

This clone appeared once. The chain couples TRBV12-3 or TRBV12-4 to TRBJ1-5; the D gene is possibly TRBD1 (5 bases). This CDR3 comprises 11 residues. V gave up 3 bases and J gave up 15 bases, with 12 bases separating them. In DNA, the CDR3 is TGTGCCAGCAGTTTGGGGGGTCTCCTGCATTTT. Residues: CASSLGGLLHF.

This chain joins TRBV5-4 and TRBJ2-3; the D is unclear. The CDR3 covers 12 residues. Germline V gene data show CDR1 as SGHNT and CDR2 as YYREEE (reference sequence). Deletions cut 1 base from V and 4 bases from J, with 4 bases between. The CDR3 loop reads CASSLFADTQYF. The CDR3 DNA reads TGTGCCAGCAGCTTGTTCGCAGATACGCAGTATTTT.

V usage is TRBV5-1 and J usage is TRBJ2-1; maybe TRBD1 (7 bases). Germline-derived CDR1 and CDR2 are SGHRS and YFSETQ. Trimming pared 4 bases from V and 8 bases from J, leaving 19 bases between. The CDR3 totals 15 residues. The CDR3 region is CASSRTGGQGDEQFF. CDR3 bases: TGCGCCAGCAGCCGTACCGGGGGCCAGGGGGATGAGCAGTTCTTC.

This sequence joins TRBV24-1 and TRBJ2-1, with D possibly TRBD2 on 5 matching bases. The length of the CDR3 is 14 residues. CDR1 is KGHDR and CDR2 is SFDVKD in the germline V gene. The ends were cut back, 3 bases at V and 5 bases at J, with 10 bases in the middle. Here the CDR3 reads CATSDPDGNNEQFF. As DNA, the CDR3 is TGTGCCACCAGTGATCCCGACGGGAACAATGAGCAGTTCTTC.

The V and J genes are TRBV29-1 and TRBJ2-3; D not certain. Per germline, CDR1 SQVTM and CDR2 ANQGSEA. The CDR3 is 12 amino acids. Trimming took off 6 bases at V and 2 bases at J, with 9 bases between the two ends. The chain's CDR3 is CSVRLITDTQYF. The DNA for the CDR3 is TGCAGCGTGAGACTTATCACAGATACGCAGTATTTT.

This chain joins TRBV28 and TRBJ1-4; 12 bases match TRBD1. Germline-derived CDR1 and CDR2 are MDHEN and SYDVKM. With 8 bases clipped from V and 7 bases from J, the junction kept 2 bases outside the gene matches. The CDR3 totals 13 residues. The CDR3 protein is CASWDRGREKLFF. The CDR3, as DNA: TGTGCCAGCTGGGACAGGGGGCGTGAAAAACTGTTTTTT. Drawing the rest from reference TRBV28 and TRBJ1-4, the complete variable domain is DVKVTQSSRYLVKRTGEKVFLECVQDMDHENMFWYRQDPGLGLRLIYFSYDVKMKEKGDIPEGYSVSREKKERFSLILESASTNQTSMYLCASWDRGREKLFFGSGTQLSVL.